Presented here are 27 T cell receptor beta chains from one specimen sequenced in a study of T cell responses to AZD1222 COVID-19 vaccine. TCRdb's table, derived via immunoSEQ multiplex PCR, lists solely in-frame clones and lacks some. The sample holds fewer than 200,000 clones; 90% are singletons and the top ten take 5% to 7.5%. The specimen comprised peripheral blood, sampled on day 0 of AZD1222 vaccination. These receptors were collected from an adult in good health.

The chain couples TRBV2 to TRBJ1-5; 8 bases align to TRBD1. Per the germline V gene, CDR1 is SNHLY and CDR2 is FYNNEI. The CDR3 loop spans 15 amino acids. Trimming removed 1 base from V and 7 bases from J; junction bases left unmatched: 6. CDR3 sequence: CASSEGQGAAQPQHF. For the CDR3, the DNA is TGTGCCAGCAGTGAAGGTCAGGGGGCTGCACAGCCCCAGCATTTT.

The J gene is TRBJ1-2, the V gene TRBV24-1, with 8 bases fitting TRBD1. The CDR3 is 14 amino acids. Germline V lookup: CDR1 KGHDR, CDR2 SFDVKD. The V segment lost 5 bases and the J segment 4 bases; nucleotides outside the gene matches: 5. The DNA of the CDR3 is TGTGCCACCAGTGCAGGGGGCGTCGGCTATGGCTACACCTTC. Its protein product is CATSAGGVGYGYTF.

This clone has only a few counts. The genes are TRBV3-1 (or the pseudogene TRBV3-2) and TRBJ2-7, with 8 bases fitting TRBD1. Trimming cost V 1 base and J 4 bases; bases outside gene matches: 6. CDR3 length equals 15 residues. Germline V CDR1 and CDR2: LGHDT, YNNKEL (reference sequence). The CDR3 is CASSQGTGRIYEQYF. In nucleotides, the CDR3 is TGTGCCAGCAGCCAAGGGACAGGGCGGATTTACGAGCAGTACTTC.

The chain combines TRBV12-3 or TRBV12-4 with TRBJ2-7; D unclear. V shed 6 bases and J shed 3 bases, with 6 bases lying between them. The CDR3 has 11 residues. The CDR3 DNA is TGTGCCAGCAGGGCGCGCTACGAGCAGTACTTC. As protein: CASRARYEQYF.

The genes are TRBV30 and TRBJ2-7; the D gene could be TRBD1 or TRBD2 (6 bases each). V gave up 4 bases and J gave up 1 base, with 17 bases separating them. The CDR3 is 15 residues long. Germline CDR1 GTSNPN, CDR2 SVGIG (reference sequence). The CDR3 region is CAWIGTGAQSYEQYF. DNA for the CDR3: TGTGCCTGGATCGGGACGGGGGCCCAGTCCTACGAGCAGTACTTC.

The rearrangement joins TRBV30 to TRBJ1-2, with 10 bases aligning to TRBD1. Unmatched junction bases numbered 11, after V lost 5 bases and J lost 5 bases. This CDR3 is built from 15 residues. The germline gives CDR1 GTSNPN, CDR2 SVGIG (reference sequence). CDR3 coding DNA: TGTGCCTGGGAAGAAGGTCCGGGACAGGGGTATGGCTACACCTTC. Amino acids: CAWEEGPGQGYGYTF.

The chain combines TRBV29-1 with TRBJ2-5; TRBD2 matches 12 bases. The V gene end was trimmed by 3 bases and the J gene end by 5 bases; junction bases not matched to a gene: 7. CDR1 SQVTM and CDR2 ANQGSEA come from the germline V gene. CDR3 length: 15 amino acids. The CDR3 DNA follows: TGCAGCGTTGAGCTAGCGGGAGGGCCGTGGGAGACCCAGTACTTC. Translation: CSVELAGGPWETQYF.

The V call is TRBV6-5, the J call TRBJ1-4, with TRBD1 as a possible D gene (5 bases). Germline-derived CDR1 and CDR2 are MNHEY and SVGAGI. Between the trimmed V and J ends, which lost 6 bases and 4 bases, there was a span of 12 bases. This CDR3 region has 14 residues. CDR3 residues: CASSRQSVNEKLFF. The CDR3 DNA follows: TGTGCCAGCAGCCGACAGTCAGTTAATGAAAAACTGTTTTTT.

This clone was recorded once. The chain recombines TRBV6-5 with TRBJ1-1; D may be TRBD1 (5 bases). This CDR3 has 13 residues. V lost 6 bases and J lost 11, with 19 bases in between. Germline V gene sequence: CDR1 MNHEY, CDR2 SVGAGI. The CDR3 DNA reads TGTGCCAGCAGGCGCAACCGGGACCAGGCCGCTTTCTTT. Protein product: CASRRNRDQAAFF.

The V gene is TRBV19, the J gene TRBJ1-5, with 12 bases fitting TRBD1. Germline CDR1 is LNHDA and CDR2 is SQIVND (reference sequence). This CDR3 has 16 residues. The V gene end was trimmed by 3 bases and the J gene end by 3 bases; junction bases not matched to a gene: 3. The CDR3 is CASSMGQGALNQPQHF. The CDR3 bases are TGTGCCAGTAGTATGGGACAGGGGGCCCTCAATCAGCCCCAGCATTTT.

DNA for the CDR3: TGTGCCAGCAGTTCCCGGACTAGCGGGGGGGGATCCGAGACCCAGTACTTC. Its protein is CASSSRTSGGGSETQYF. V is TRBV28 and J is TRBJ2-5, with TRBD2 matching over 15 bases. After removal of 4 bases from V and 5 bases from J, the junction contained 8 bases not matched to a gene. CDR1 is MDHEN, CDR2 SYDVKM, per germline. The CDR3 length is 17 residues.

The chain is built from TRBV10-1 and TRBJ1-5; no reliable D call. V was trimmed by 4 bases and J by 2 bases, leaving 9 bases between them. The CDR3 extends over 14 amino acids. In germline, CDR1 is WNHNN, CDR2 SYGVQD (reference sequence). The CDR3 DNA follows: TGCGCCAGCAGTGCAGGAACAGGCAATCAGCCCCAGCATTTT. Translated: CASSAGTGNQPQHF.

The chain is built from TRBV21-1 and TRBJ1-5; the D call TRBD1 from the table was never checked on the DNA. TRBV21-1 is shown as a pseudogene. The CDR3 extends over 14 amino acids. CDR3 in amino acids: CASSKGRSNQPQHF. DNA for the CDR3: TGTGCCAGCAGCAAGGGCCGGAGCAATCAGCCCCAGCATTTT.

This clone appeared a few times. This chain uses TRBV12-3 or TRBV12-4 with TRBJ2-1; D not certain. The CDR3 contains 11 residues. V was pared by 3 bases and J by 4 bases, with 1 base between. The CDR3 sequence is CASSLYNEQFF. For the CDR3, the DNA is TGTGCCAGCAGTTTGTACAATGAGCAGTTCTTC.

J is TRBJ2-2 and V is TRBV5-1; 10 bases match TRBD1. In germline, CDR1 is SGHRS, CDR2 YFSETQ. This CDR3 spans 15 amino acids. With V trimmed by 4 bases and J by 6 bases, 6 bases remained unmatched. In DNA, the CDR3 is TGCGCCAGCAGCATCCGACAGGGGGCGGCCGGGGAGCTGTTTTTT. This translates into CASSIRQGAAGELFF.

The count of this clone is one. Here the CDR3 reads CASSSGQGNIQYF. For the CDR3, the DNA is TGTGCCAGCAGCTCGGGACAGGGAAACATTCAGTACTTC. The chain couples TRBV7-3 to TRBJ2-4, with 9 positions matching TRBD1. This CDR3 contains 13 residues. From germline, CDR1 is SGHTA and CDR2 FQGTGA. The trim removed 4 bases at V and 6 bases at J, leaving 1 base unmatched. Full variable domain (remainder filled in from reference TRBV7-3 and TRBJ2-4): GAGVSQTPSNKVTEKGKYVELRCDPISGHTALYWYRQSLGQGPEFLIYFQGTGAADDSGLPNDRFFAVRPEGSVSTLKIQRTERGDSAVYLCASSSGQGNIQYFGAGTRLSVL.

V is TRBV7-9 and J is TRBJ1-2; D unclear. V was trimmed by 5 bases and J by 10 bases, leaving 8 bases between them. Germline V CDR1 and CDR2: SEHNR, FQNEAQ (reference sequence). This CDR3 contains 10 residues. In DNA form, the CDR3 reads TGTGCCAGCAGCCCGTTATTCTACACCTTC. It yields the protein CASSPLFYTF.

With respect to this clone: Germline is not matched at one junction end, which may reflect a read error. The chain carries TRBV3-1 (or the pseudogene TRBV3-2) and TRBJ2-5, with TRBD1 as a possible D gene (5 bases). CDR1 is LGHDT, CDR2 YNNKEL, per germline (reference sequence). CDR3 length equals 14 residues. CDR3 loop: CASSQDSGQGTQYF. The CDR3, as DNA: TGTGCCAGCAGCCAAGATTCAGGACAAGGGACCCAGTACTTC.

This chain links TRBV12-3 or TRBV12-4 with TRBJ2-5; D is unclear. Trimming stripped 1 base from V and 7 bases from J, with 7 bases between. The CDR3 runs 12 residues. For the CDR3, the DNA is TGTGCCAGCAGTTTAGACCTGGGGACCCAGTACTTC. The encoded protein is CASSLDLGTQYF.

The chain is built from TRBV28 and TRBJ2-4; D may be TRBD1 (6 bases). CDR3 size: 17 residues. Between the trimmed V and J ends, which lost 5 bases and 0 bases, there was a span of 17 bases. Germline lookup yields CDR1 MDHEN and CDR2 SYDVKM. This CDR3 reads CASSMSTGFLAKNIQYF. CDR3 DNA: TGTGCCAGCAGTATGTCCACAGGGTTCTTAGCCAAAAACATTCAGTACTTC. The full variable domain, rest sourced from reference TRBV28 and TRBJ2-4, is DVKVTQSSRYLVKRTGEKVFLECVQDMDHENMFWYRQDPGLGLRLIYFSYDVKMKEKGDIPEGYSVSREKKERFSLILESASTNQTSMYLCASSMSTGFLAKNIQYFGAGTRLSVL.

The chain couples TRBV28 to TRBJ1-2, with 8 bases lining up with TRBD1. The CDR3 sequence is 17 residues long. V trimming: 1 base; J trimming: 4 bases; junction bases outside the gene matches: 11. Germline assignment: CDR1 MDHEN and CDR2 SYDVKM. The CDR3 loop reads CASSLFSLGQDAYGYTF. The CDR3 nucleotides read TGTGCCAGCAGTTTATTCTCCCTGGGACAGGACGCCTATGGCTACACCTTC.

This sequence joins TRBV6-2 or TRBV6-3 and TRBJ2-7, with TRBD2 matching over 7 bases. The CDR3 sequence is 15 residues long. Germline-derived CDR1 and CDR2 are MNHEY and SVGEGT. V dropped 3 bases and J dropped 3; count of bases not matched to a gene: 8. CDR3 nucleotides: TGTGCCAGCAGTTATCGGCGGGAGAAGGGCTACGAGCAGTACTTC. This translates into CASSYRREKGYEQYF.

The table lists this clone with a count of one. The chain uses TRBV9 and TRBJ2-5; D is ambiguous. V lost 0 bases and J 5 bases, leaving 11 bases between the germline ends. Per the germline V gene, CDR1 is SGDLS and CDR2 is YYNGEE. The CDR3 has 14 amino acids. Written as DNA, the CDR3 is TGTGCCAGCAGCGTAGGGCTCACGAGGGAGACCCAGTACTTC. Its protein product is CASSVGLTRETQYF.

This clone has only a few counts. The rearrangement uses TRBV10-3 and TRBJ1-4; 8 bases map to TRBD1. J gave up 0 bases and V 5 bases, and 5 bases lay outside the gene matches. This CDR3 region has 16 residues. Germline values: CDR1 ENHRY, CDR2 SYGVKD. The DNA of the CDR3 is TGTGCCATCAGTTCGGACAGGGAGGCAACTAATGAAAAACTGTTTTTT. Its translation: CAISSDREATNEKLFF.

This sequence joins TRBV7-2 and TRBJ2-1; TRBD2 matches 13 bases. The CDR3 is 15 residues long. CDR1 and CDR2 from the germline V gene are SGHTA and FQGNSA. Germline trimming cut 1 base from V and 8 bases from J; bases unmatched to any gene: 2. DNA for the CDR3: TGTGCCAGCAGCTTAGAACTAGCGGGGGGGGATGAGCAGTTCTTC. Translating it yields CASSLELAGGDEQFF. Looking up the rest from reference TRBV7-2 and TRBJ2-1 gives the full variable domain: GAGVSQSPSNKVTEKGKDVELRCDPISGHTALYWYRQSLGQGLEFLIYFQGNSAPDKSGLPSDRFSAERTGGSVSTLTIQRTQQEDSAVYLCASSLELAGGDEQFFGPGTRLTVL.

The CDR3 sequence is CSVLAGFMDYTF. The CDR3 coding sequence is TGCAGCGTATTAGCGGGGTTTATGGACTACACCTTC. The J gene is TRBJ1-2, the V gene TRBV29-1; D not certain. This CDR3 has 12 residues. Trimming left V 6 bases short and J 10 bases short, with 18 bases between. Germline-derived CDR1 and CDR2 are SQVTM and ANQGSEA.

V and J are TRBV5-1 and TRBJ2-1, with 9 nucleotides matching TRBD2. In germline, CDR1 is SGHRS, CDR2 YFSETQ. The junction had 8 bases not matched to a gene; V was cut back by 0 bases and J by 7 bases. The CDR3 contains 16 residues. The CDR3 DNA follows: TGCGCCAGCAGCTTGGCCCGCGGGGGGGCTTTGAATGAGCAGTTCTTC. It yields the protein CASSLARGGALNEQFF.